The 29 T cell receptor beta chains in this list originate from one sample, sequenced in a study of cytomegalovirus exposure and HLA in healthy donors. This table comes from immunoSEQ multiplex PCR, and its TCRdb copy is limited to in-frame clones, with some not included. The repertoire holds roughly 90,000 clones, with 85% as singletons. Specimen: PBMCs. These receptors were collected from a man between 18 and 29 years old in good health and CMV-seropositive.

The chain carries TRBV7-3 and TRBJ2-2; D perhaps matches TRBD2 (5 bases). CDR3 length equals 15 residues. Trimming left V 3 bases short and J 5 bases short, with 13 bases between. Germline V CDR1 and CDR2: SGHTA, FQGTGA. The CDR3 sequence is CASSLGPSGTGELFF. The DNA of the CDR3 is TGTGCCAGCAGCTTGGGCCCATCGGGGACCGGGGAGCTGTTTTTT.

The V and J genes are TRBV2 and TRBJ2-7; D is perhaps TRBD1 (6 bases). With 5 bases removed from V and 2 bases from J, the gap between germline ends came to 7 bases. The germline V gene encodes CDR1 SNHLY and CDR2 FYNNEI. There are 12 residues in the CDR3. The CDR3 bases are TGTGCCAGCAGTCGGACAGCCTACGAGCAGTACGTC. This encodes CASSRTAYEQYV.

CDR3 in amino acids: CASKGGQGNQPQHF. CDR3 coding DNA: TGTGCCAGTAAAGGGGGACAGGGGAATCAGCCCCAGCATTTT. The chain couples TRBV19 to TRBJ1-5, with 10 bases matching TRBD1. The junction had 4 bases not matched to a gene; V was cut back by 7 bases and J by 4 bases. The V gene's germline CDR1 is LNHDA and CDR2 SQIVND (reference sequence). This CDR3 is built from 14 residues.

This chain links TRBV6-1 with TRBJ2-7, with D uncertain. V lost 5 bases, J lost 3 bases, and 11 bases lay in between. CDR1 and CDR2 (germline): MNHNS, SASEGT. The CDR3 is made up of 13 amino acids. The CDR3 region has the DNA TGTGCCAGCAGTCTGGTCGGAGTCTACGAGCAGTACGTC. Encoded protein: CASSLVGVYEQYV.

V and J are TRBV5-1 and TRBJ2-7, with D perhaps TRBD1 (6 bases). The CDR3 covers 14 residues. With 0 bases removed from V and 3 bases from J, the gap between germline ends came to 10 bases. In germline, CDR1 is SGHRS, CDR2 YFSETQ. The CDR3 nucleotides read TGCGCCAGCAGCTTGGCAGGGGCGGGCTACGAGCAGTACTTC. Translation gives CASSLAGAGYEQYF.

This clone was found once. The rearrangement joins TRBV6-1 to TRBJ1-1; D is perhaps TRBD1 (6 bases). Germline assignment: CDR1 MNHNS and CDR2 SASEGT. There are 12 residues in the CDR3. Trimming took off 7 bases at V and 12 bases at J, with 18 bases between the two ends. The CDR3: CASTAGGQRTFF. The CDR3 coding sequence is TGTGCCAGCACCGCGGGGGGACAAAGAACTTTCTTT.

The chain recombines TRBV11-3 with TRBJ2-1, with 7 nucleotides matching TRBD2. In germline, CDR1 is SGHNT, CDR2 YENEEA. J was trimmed by 2 bases and V by 4 bases; bases with no gene match: 2. The CDR3 extends over 14 amino acids. In DNA form, the CDR3 reads TGTGCCAGCAGCTGGGAGGGACCCTACAATGAGCAGTTCTTC. This gives the protein CASSWEGPYNEQFF.

This chain links TRBV28 with TRBJ2-7; 9 bases are shared with TRBD2. The junction had 8 bases not matched to a gene; V was cut back by 5 bases and J by 6 bases. The CDR3 is 14 residues long. The V gene's germline CDR1 is MDHEN and CDR2 SYDVKM. CDR3 residues: CASSPLRTSVEQYV. In nucleotides, the CDR3 is TGTGCCAGCAGTCCTCTAAGGACTAGCGTCGAGCAGTACGTC.

The chain combines TRBV5-1 with TRBJ2-1; tentative D call: TRBD1 (5 bases). This CDR3 spans 15 amino acids. Between the trimmed V and J ends, which lost 5 bases and 2 bases, there was a span of 14 bases. CDR1 and CDR2 (germline): SGHRS, YFSETQ. The CDR3 bases are TGCGCCAGCAGACAGGAGCTACAGACCTACAATGAGCAGTTCTTC. It encodes CASRQELQTYNEQFF.

The V call is TRBV5-5, the J call TRBJ1-2; 7 bases line up with TRBD1. Germline V gives CDR1 SGHKS, CDR2 YYEKEE (reference sequence). The CDR3 has 16 amino acids. V lost 2 bases to trimming and J lost 5 bases; unmatched junction nucleotides: 12. The CDR3 reads CASSLRTGDPQYGYTF. DNA of the CDR3: TGTGCCAGCAGCTTACGCACAGGGGACCCTCAGTATGGCTACACCTTC.

For the CDR3, the DNA is TGTGCCAGCAGCTTAGCGCGGGAGCGGGGGGGTACGGAGACCCAGTACTTC. Its translation is CASSLARERGGTETQYF. The chain recombines TRBV7-2 with TRBJ2-5, with 10 bases aligning to TRBD2. From germline, CDR1 is SGHTA and CDR2 FQGNSA. This CDR3 contains 17 residues. The V gene end was trimmed by 0 bases and the J gene end by 5 bases; junction bases not matched to a gene: 9. Drawing the rest from reference TRBV7-2 and TRBJ2-5, the complete variable domain is GAGVSQSPSNKVTEKGKDVELRCDPISGHTALYWYRQSLGQGLEFLIYFQGNSAPDKSGLPSDRFSAERTGGSVSTLTIQRTQQEDSAVYLCASSLARERGGTETQYFGPGTRLLVL.

V is TRBV28 and J is TRBJ2-3; 10 bases fit TRBD2. Per germline, CDR1 MDHEN and CDR2 SYDVKM. Trimming took 2 bases from V and 5 from J; bases not matched to a gene: 10. This CDR3 region has 17 residues. The DNA for the CDR3 is TGTGCCAGCAGTTTACTTGCTAGCGGGAGAGGGGGAGATACGCAGTATTTT. Encoded protein: CASSLLASGRGGDTQYF.

V is TRBV5-1 and J is TRBJ1-2, with 7 bases that match TRBD1. This CDR3 region has 15 residues. CDR1 is SGHRS and CDR2 is YFSETQ in the germline V gene. Trimming took 1 base from V and 2 from J; bases not matched to a gene: 5. DNA of the CDR3: TGCGCCAGCAGCTTGCGACAGGGTGGCAACTATGGCTACACCTTC. The encoded protein is CASSLRQGGNYGYTF.

The chain uses TRBV10-1 and TRBJ2-1; a weak D match, TRBD2 (6 bases). This CDR3 contains 14 residues. The V end lost 0 bases, the J end lost 5 bases, and 8 bases lay between the germline ends. In germline, CDR1 is WNHNN, CDR2 SYGVQD (reference sequence). This chain's CDR3 is CASSESPGDNEQFF. The CDR3 bases are TGCGCCAGCAGTGAGTCCCCGGGAGACAATGAGCAGTTCTTC.

The chain has TRBV15 and TRBJ2-1, with 9 bases aligning to TRBD1. The CDR3 consists of 15 residues. Germline CDR1 reads LNHNV; CDR2 reads YYDKDF (reference sequence). J lost 9 bases, V lost 0 bases, and 6 bases had no gene match. The CDR3 sequence is CATSRDLGTGTEQFF. CDR3 bases: TGTGCCACCAGCAGAGATCTAGGGACAGGGACTGAGCAGTTCTTC.

The chain is built from TRBV6-5 and TRBJ2-2; D uncertain. Germline V gives CDR1 MNHEY, CDR2 SVGAGI. CDR3 length equals 13 residues. Between the trimmed V and J ends, which lost 0 bases and 7 bases, there was a span of 6 bases. The CDR3 region is CASSYSEVGELFF. CDR3 sequence (DNA): TGTGCCAGCAGTTACTCCGAGGTCGGGGAGCTGTTTTTT.

Here the CDR3 DNA reads TGCGCCAGCAGCCAGGGAGTAGCGGGAGACCGCATCGTCGAGCAGTACGTC. Its translation is CASSQGVAGDRIVEQYV. The chain couples TRBV4-1 to TRBJ2-7; 9 nucleotides match TRBD2. The CDR3 runs to 17 residues. V was pared by 3 bases and J by 6 bases, with 15 bases of the junction left unmatched. Germline V CDR1 and CDR2: MGHRA, YSYEKL.

The gene calls are TRBV28 and TRBJ2-7; 11 bases are a match to TRBD2. V dropped 6 bases and J dropped 7; count of bases not matched to a gene: 14. The CDR3 spans 16 residues. Germline V gene sequence: CDR1 MDHEN, CDR2 SYDVKM. CDR3 DNA: TGTGCCAGCAGCCAACTAAAACTAGCGGGAGTTGGGGAGCAGTACGTC. It codes for CASSQLKLAGVGEQYV.

The chain couples TRBV4-1 to TRBJ1-3, with a weak D call TRBD1 (5 bases). The CDR3 loop spans 15 amino acids. Germline assignment: CDR1 MGHRA and CDR2 YSYEKL. V lost 4 bases, J lost 4 bases, and 14 bases lay in between. The CDR3 here is CASSLGRVQGNTIYF. For the CDR3, the DNA is TGCGCCAGCAGCCTCGGCAGGGTTCAGGGAAACACCATATATTTT.

The V call is TRBV5-1, the J call TRBJ1-4, with 9 bases aligning to TRBD1. J was trimmed by 5 bases and V by 2 bases; bases with no gene match: 4. The CDR3 is 15 residues long. The germline CDR1 and CDR2 sequences are SGHRS and YFSETQ. This chain's CDR3 is CASSFSGTGNEKLFF. The CDR3 region has the DNA TGCGCCAGCAGCTTTTCAGGGACAGGGAATGAAAAACTGTTTTTT.

V usage is TRBV30 and J usage is TRBJ2-2; TRBD1 aligns across 7 bases. With V trimmed by 6 bases and J by 6 bases, 16 bases remained unmatched. This CDR3 is built from 16 residues. Per germline, CDR1 GTSNPN and CDR2 SVGIG (reference sequence). CDR3 in DNA: TGTGCCTGCCCTGACAGGGCTGCTAGTCGGGCCGGGGAGCTGTTTTTT. Translation gives CACPDRAASRAGELFF.

The gene calls are TRBV11-2 and TRBJ2-3; 12 nucleotides align to TRBD2. Germline lookup yields CDR1 SGHAT and CDR2 FQNNGV. The junction had 4 bases not matched to a gene; V was cut back by 5 bases and J by 4 bases. This CDR3 region has 15 residues. In nucleotides, the CDR3 is TGTGCCAGCAGCACGACTAGCGGGAGTGCAGATACGCAGTATTTT. Amino acid sequence: CASSTTSGSADTQYF.

This chain uses TRBV28 with TRBJ2-7, with TRBD1 matching over 7 bases. The germline gives CDR1 MDHEN, CDR2 SYDVKM. The CDR3 is 14 amino acids. With 4 bases clipped from V and 2 bases from J, the junction kept 5 bases outside the gene matches. As DNA, the CDR3 is TGTGCCAGCAGTTCCCCTCAGGGGGCCTACGAGCAGTACGTC. Translation gives CASSSPQGAYEQYV.

CDR3 nucleotides: TGTGCCAGCAGCCGGGCCGAGGGTCGAAACTATGGCTACACCTTC. Amino acid sequence: CASSRAEGRNYGYTF. This rearrangement joins TRBV7-9 to TRBJ1-2, with no clear D. The germline gives CDR1 SEHNR, CDR2 FQNEAQ (reference sequence). V was trimmed by 5 bases and J by 2 bases, leaving 15 bases between them. The CDR3 loop spans 15 amino acids. Looking up the rest from reference TRBV7-9 and TRBJ1-2 gives the full variable domain: DTGVSQNPRHKITKRGQNVTFRCDPISEHNRLYWYRQTLGQGPEFLTYFQNEAQLEKSRLLSDRFSAERPKGSFSTLEIQRTEQGDSAMYLCASSRAEGRNYGYTFGSGTRLTVV.

The V gene is TRBV6-1, the J gene TRBJ1-2; 8 bases are shared with TRBD1. Germline CDR1 and CDR2: MNHNS and SASEGT. The CDR3 has 12 residues. Trimming took 5 bases from V and 9 from J; bases not matched to a gene: 5. For the CDR3, the DNA is TGTGCCAGCAGTCTACAGGGGGAAAGCTACACCTTC. This encodes CASSLQGESYTF.

The rearrangement joins TRBV7-9 to TRBJ2-3; 10 bases fit TRBD2. The trim removed 1 base at V and 8 bases at J, leaving 9 bases unmatched. CDR3 length equals 16 residues. Germline V gene sequence: CDR1 SEHNR, CDR2 FQNEAQ (reference sequence). The CDR3 DNA follows: TGTGCCAGCAGCTTAGGGACTAGCGGCCCCTTTGGTACGCAGTATTTT. Encoded protein: CASSLGTSGPFGTQYF.

This clone has a handful of counts. Here the CDR3 reads CSARRQETQYF. CDR3 nucleotide sequence: TGCAGTGCTAGACGCCAAGAGACCCAGTACTTC. The chain recombines TRBV20-1 with TRBJ2-5; D remains ambiguous. V dropped 2 bases and J dropped 1 base, with 2 bases sitting between them. The CDR3 is 11 residues long. Germline V gives CDR1 DFQATT, CDR2 SNEGSKA (reference sequence).

This chain connects TRBV29-1 to TRBJ2-1; TRBD2 aligns across 8 bases. Looked up from germline, CDR1 is SQVTM and CDR2 is ANQGSEA. This CDR3 contains 16 residues. V gave up 1 base and J gave up 7 bases; unmatched junction bases: 12. The CDR3 nucleotides read TGCAGCGTTGAAGGGCCCCGGACGGGACTAGGTAATGAGCAGTTCTTC. Translation gives CSVEGPRTGLGNEQFF.

V gene TRBV27 combines with J gene TRBJ2-5; 14 nucleotides line up with TRBD2. After removal of 7 bases from V and 5 bases from J, the junction contained 9 bases not matched to a gene. CDR1 is MNHEY and CDR2 is SMNVEV in the germline V gene (reference sequence). There are 16 residues in the CDR3. The CDR3 here is CASKVGTSGSWETQYF. The CDR3 nucleotides read TGTGCCAGCAAGGTGGGGACTAGCGGGAGTTGGGAGACCCAGTACTTC.